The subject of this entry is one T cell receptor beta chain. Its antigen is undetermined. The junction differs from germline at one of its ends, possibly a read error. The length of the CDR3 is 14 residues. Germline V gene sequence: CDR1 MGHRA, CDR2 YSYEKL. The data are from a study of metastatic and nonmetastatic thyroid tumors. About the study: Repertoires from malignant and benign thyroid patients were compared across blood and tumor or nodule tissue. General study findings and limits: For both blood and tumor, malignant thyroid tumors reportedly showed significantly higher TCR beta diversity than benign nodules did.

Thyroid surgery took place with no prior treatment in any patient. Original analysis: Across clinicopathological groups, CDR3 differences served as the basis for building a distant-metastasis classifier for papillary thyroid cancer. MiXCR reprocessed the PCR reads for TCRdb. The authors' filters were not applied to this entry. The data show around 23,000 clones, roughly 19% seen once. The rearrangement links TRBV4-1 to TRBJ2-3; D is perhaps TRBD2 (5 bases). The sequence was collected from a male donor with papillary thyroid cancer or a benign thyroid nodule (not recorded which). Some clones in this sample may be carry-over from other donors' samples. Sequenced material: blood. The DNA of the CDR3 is TGCGCCAGCAGCCAAACGACTACCAAAGATACGCCGTATTTT. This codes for CASSQTTTKDTPYF.